The 5 T cell receptor beta chains presented below share a single source sample, sequenced in a study of radiotherapy plus CTLA-4 blockade in lung cancer. Data came from immunoSEQ multiplex PCR; TCRdb stores just in-frame clones and leaves some out. The repertoire holds about 85,000 clones, with approximately 84% as singletons. This material consisted of peripheral blood, taken from a patient treated with radiotherapy plus ipilimumab. These receptors were collected from a human donor with non-small cell lung cancer who had a partial response to radiotherapy plus ipilimumab.

The rearrangement joins TRBV7-2 to TRBJ1-1, with D uncertain. CDR1 and CDR2 from the germline V gene are SGHTA and FQGNSA. Between the trimmed V and J ends, which lost 4 bases and 0 bases, there was a span of 6 bases. This CDR3 spans 13 amino acids. The CDR3 protein is CASSYSMNTEAFF. The CDR3, as DNA: TGTGCCAGCAGCTATAGCATGAACACTGAAGCTTTCTTT.

This clone has a handful of counts. The chain links TRBV19 to TRBJ1-1; 12 nucleotides align to TRBD1. With 3 bases clipped from V and 7 bases from J, the junction kept 12 bases outside the gene matches. The CDR3 totals 17 residues. In germline, CDR1 is LNHDA, CDR2 SQIVND (reference sequence). The CDR3 bases are TGTGCCAGTAGTATTGGGACAGGGGGCTTTAGGAGTAGTGAAGCTTTCTTT. This encodes CASSIGTGGFRSSEAFF. Full variable domain (missing parts from reference TRBV19 and TRBJ1-1): DGGITQSPKYLFRKEGQNVTLSCEQNLNHDAMYWYRQDPGQGLRLIYYSQIVNDFQKGDIAEGYSVSREKKESFPLTVTSAQKNPTAFYLCASSIGTGGFRSSEAFFGQGTRLTVV.

The chain combines TRBV4-1 with TRBJ2-7, with D possibly being TRBD1 (6 bases). The germline gives CDR1 MGHRA, CDR2 YSYEKL. V lost 3 bases and J 3 bases, leaving 24 bases between the germline ends. This CDR3 has 18 residues. Written as DNA, the CDR3 is TGCGCCAGCAGCCAGGATACCATACAGGGTGGACTCCGCTACGAGCAGTACGTC. As protein: CASSQDTIQGGLRYEQYV.

The chain couples TRBV5-6 to TRBJ1-1; 8 bases line up with TRBD1. Germline lookup yields CDR1 SGHDT and CDR2 YYEEEE. CDR3 length: 14 residues. V gave up 1 base and J gave up 5 bases; unmatched junction bases: 4. CDR3 loop: CASSLTGGRTEAFF. CDR3 DNA sequence: TGTGCCAGCAGCTTGACAGGGGGGCGAACTGAAGCTTTCTTT. The full variable domain, completed using reference TRBV5-6 and TRBJ1-1, is DAGVTQSPTHLIKTRGQQVTLRCSPKSGHDTVSWYQQALGQGPQFIFQYYEEEERQRGNFPDRFSGHQFPNYSSELNVNALLLGDSALYLCASSLTGGRTEAFFGQGTRLTVV.

This chain uses TRBV28 with TRBJ1-1; no clear D gene. With 5 bases removed from V and 6 bases from J, the gap between germline ends came to 16 bases. The CDR3 length is 14 residues. Germline V gives CDR1 MDHEN, CDR2 SYDVKM. CDR3 DNA: TGTGCCAGCAGTCCTCGAAGGAGCGGCGCTGAAGCTTTCTTT. Encoded protein: CASSPRRSGAEAFF. Filled out from reference TRBV28 and TRBJ1-1, the complete variable domain reads DVKVTQSSRYLVKRTGEKVFLECVQDMDHENMFWYRQDPGLGLRLIYFSYDVKMKEKGDIPEGYSVSREKKERFSLILESASTNQTSMYLCASSPRRSGAEAFFGQGTRLTVV.